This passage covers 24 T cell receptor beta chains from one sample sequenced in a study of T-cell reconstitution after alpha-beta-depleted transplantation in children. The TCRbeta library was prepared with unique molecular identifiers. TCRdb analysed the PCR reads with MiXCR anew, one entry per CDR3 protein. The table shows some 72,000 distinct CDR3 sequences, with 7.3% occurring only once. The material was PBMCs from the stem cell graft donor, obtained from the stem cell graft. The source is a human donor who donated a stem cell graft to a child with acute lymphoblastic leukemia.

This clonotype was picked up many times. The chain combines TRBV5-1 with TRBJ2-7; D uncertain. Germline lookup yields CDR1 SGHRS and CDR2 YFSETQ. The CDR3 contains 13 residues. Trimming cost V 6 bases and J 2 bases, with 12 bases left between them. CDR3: CASNGPRAYEQYF. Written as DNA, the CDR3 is TGCGCCAGCAACGGGCCTAGGGCCTACGAGCAGTACTTC.

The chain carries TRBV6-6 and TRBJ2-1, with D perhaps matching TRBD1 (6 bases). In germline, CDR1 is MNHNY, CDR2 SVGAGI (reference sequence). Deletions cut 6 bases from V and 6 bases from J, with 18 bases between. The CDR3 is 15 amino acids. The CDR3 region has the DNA TGTGCCAGCAGCCTAGGACAGTGGGTGATCAATGAGCAGTTCTTC. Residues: CASSLGQWVINEQFF.

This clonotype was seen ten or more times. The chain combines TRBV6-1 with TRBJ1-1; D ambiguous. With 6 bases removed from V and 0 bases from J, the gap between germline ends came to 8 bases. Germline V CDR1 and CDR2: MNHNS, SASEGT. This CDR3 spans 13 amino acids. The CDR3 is CASREWMNTEAFF. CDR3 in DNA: TGTGCCAGCAGGGAGTGGATGAACACTGAAGCTTTCTTT.

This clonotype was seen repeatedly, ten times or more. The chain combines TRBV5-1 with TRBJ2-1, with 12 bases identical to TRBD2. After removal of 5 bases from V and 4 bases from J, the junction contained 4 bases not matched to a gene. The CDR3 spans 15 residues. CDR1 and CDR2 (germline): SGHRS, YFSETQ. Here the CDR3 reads CASRAGLAGYNEQFF. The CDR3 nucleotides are TGCGCCAGCAGGGCTGGACTAGCGGGATACAATGAGCAGTTCTTC.

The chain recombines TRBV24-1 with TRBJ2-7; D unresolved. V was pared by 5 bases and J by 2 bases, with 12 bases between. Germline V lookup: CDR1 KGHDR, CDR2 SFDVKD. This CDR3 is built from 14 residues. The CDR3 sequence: CATSAPTYPYEQYF. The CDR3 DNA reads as TGTGCCACCAGTGCCCCGACATACCCCTACGAGCAGTACTTC.

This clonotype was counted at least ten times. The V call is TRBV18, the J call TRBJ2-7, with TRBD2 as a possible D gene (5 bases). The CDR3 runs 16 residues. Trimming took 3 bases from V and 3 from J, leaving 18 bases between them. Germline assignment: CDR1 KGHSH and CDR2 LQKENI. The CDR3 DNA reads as TGTGCCAGCTCACCCCCACTAGTTTTAGTGGGCTACGAGCAGTACTTC. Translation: CASSPPLVLVGYEQYF.

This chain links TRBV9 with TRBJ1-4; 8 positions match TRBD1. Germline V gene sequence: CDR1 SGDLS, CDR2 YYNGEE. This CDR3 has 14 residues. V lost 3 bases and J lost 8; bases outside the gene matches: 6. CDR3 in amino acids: CASSATGEREKLFF. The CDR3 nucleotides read TGTGCCAGCAGCGCGACAGGGGAACGGGAAAAACTGTTTTTT.

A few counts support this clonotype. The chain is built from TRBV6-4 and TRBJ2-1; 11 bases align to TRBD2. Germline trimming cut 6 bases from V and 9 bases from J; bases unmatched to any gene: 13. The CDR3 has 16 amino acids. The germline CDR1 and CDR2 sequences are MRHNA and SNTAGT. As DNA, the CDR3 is TGTGCCAGCAGCGGACTAGCGGGCCCCCTTGGGGGTGAGCAGTTCTTC. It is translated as CASSGLAGPLGGEQFF.

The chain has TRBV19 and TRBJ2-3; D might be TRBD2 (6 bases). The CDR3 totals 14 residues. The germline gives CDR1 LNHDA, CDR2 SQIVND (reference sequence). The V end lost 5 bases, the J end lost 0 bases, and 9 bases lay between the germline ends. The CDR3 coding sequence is TGTGCCAGTAGTGCGGGGCTCAGCACAGATACGCAGTATTTT. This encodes CASSAGLSTDTQYF.

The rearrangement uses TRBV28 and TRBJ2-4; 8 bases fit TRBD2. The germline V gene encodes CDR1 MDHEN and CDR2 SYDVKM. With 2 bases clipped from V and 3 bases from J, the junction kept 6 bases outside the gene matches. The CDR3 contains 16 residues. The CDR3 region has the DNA TGTGCCAGCAGTTTAAATTCCCGGGGGGGCAAAAACATTCAGTACTTC. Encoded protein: CASSLNSRGGKNIQYF.

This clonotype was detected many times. The CDR3 sequence: CASSQDDQPQHF. The CDR3 DNA follows: TGTGCCAGCTCCCAGGACGATCAGCCCCAGCATTTT. This rearrangement joins TRBV7-8 to TRBJ1-5; no reliable D call. The germline CDR1 and CDR2 sequences are SGHVS and FQNEAQ. CDR3 size: 12 residues. Trimming took off 8 bases at V and 5 bases at J, with 10 bases between the two ends.

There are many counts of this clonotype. Here the CDR3 DNA reads TGCGCCAGCAGCTTGGAGGTTTTCGGGACAGATACGCAGTATTTT. Its protein product is CASSLEVFGTDTQYF. The chain uses TRBV5-1 and TRBJ2-3; D is unresolved. Trimming removed 0 bases from V and 3 bases from J, with 11 bases in between. The CDR3 contains 15 residues. CDR1 SGHRS and CDR2 YFSETQ come from the germline V gene.

CDR3 in DNA: TGTGCCAGCAGCTCAACCGGGACAGGGGAAGAGACCCAGTACTTC. It is translated as CASSSTGTGEETQYF. This chain links TRBV5-4 with TRBJ2-5, with 10 bases matching TRBD1. The CDR3 contains 15 residues. Trimming cost V 3 bases and J 3 bases; bases outside gene matches: 5. The germline CDR1 and CDR2 sequences are SGHNT and YYREEE (reference sequence).

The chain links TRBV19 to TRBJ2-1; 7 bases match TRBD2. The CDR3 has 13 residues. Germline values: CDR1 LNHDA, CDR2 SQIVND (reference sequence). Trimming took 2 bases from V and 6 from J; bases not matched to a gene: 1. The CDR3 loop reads CASSISGANEQFF. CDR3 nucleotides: TGTGCCAGTAGTATAAGCGGGGCCAATGAGCAGTTCTTC.

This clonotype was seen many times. CDR3 amino acids: CATSDPRGREAFF. CDR3 DNA sequence: TGTGCCACCAGTGATCCCAGGGGGCGGGAAGCTTTCTTT. This chain joins TRBV24-1 and TRBJ1-1, with 8 bases matching TRBD1. J was trimmed by 8 bases and V by 3 bases; bases with no gene match: 4. CDR1 is KGHDR and CDR2 is SFDVKD in the germline V gene. This CDR3 has 13 amino acids.

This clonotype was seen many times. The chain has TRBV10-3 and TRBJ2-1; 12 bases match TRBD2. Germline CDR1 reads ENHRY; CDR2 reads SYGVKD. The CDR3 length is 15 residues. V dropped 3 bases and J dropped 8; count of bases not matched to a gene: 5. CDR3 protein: CAISEGSSGRDEQFF. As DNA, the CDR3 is TGTGCCATCAGTGAAGGGTCTAGCGGGAGGGATGAGCAGTTCTTC.

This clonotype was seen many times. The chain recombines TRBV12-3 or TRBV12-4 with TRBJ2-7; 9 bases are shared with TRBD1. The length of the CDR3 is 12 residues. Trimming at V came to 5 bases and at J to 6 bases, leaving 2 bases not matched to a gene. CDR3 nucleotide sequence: TGTGCCAGCAGTCGGACAGGGGTCGAGCAGTACTTC. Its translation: CASSRTGVEQYF.

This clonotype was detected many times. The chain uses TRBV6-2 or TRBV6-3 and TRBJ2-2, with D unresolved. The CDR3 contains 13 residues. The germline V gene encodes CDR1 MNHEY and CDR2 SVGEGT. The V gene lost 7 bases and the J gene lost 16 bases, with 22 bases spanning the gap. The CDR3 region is CASTYPRQARAFF. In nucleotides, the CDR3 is TGTGCCAGCACCTACCCCAGGCAGGCTCGAGCGTTTTTT.

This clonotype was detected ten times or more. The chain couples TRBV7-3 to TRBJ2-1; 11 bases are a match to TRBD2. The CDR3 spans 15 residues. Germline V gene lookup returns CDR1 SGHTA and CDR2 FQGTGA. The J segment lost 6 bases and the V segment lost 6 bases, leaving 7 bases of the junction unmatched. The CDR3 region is CASRLLAGDSNEQFF. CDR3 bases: TGTGCCAGCAGGTTACTAGCGGGAGATTCCAATGAGCAGTTCTTC.

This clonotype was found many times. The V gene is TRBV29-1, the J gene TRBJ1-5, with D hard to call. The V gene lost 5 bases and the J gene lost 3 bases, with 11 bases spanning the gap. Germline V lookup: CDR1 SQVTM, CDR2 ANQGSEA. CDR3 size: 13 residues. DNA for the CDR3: TGCAGCGTTACCCGGGATTTCAATCAGCCCCAGCATTTT. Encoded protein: CSVTRDFNQPQHF.

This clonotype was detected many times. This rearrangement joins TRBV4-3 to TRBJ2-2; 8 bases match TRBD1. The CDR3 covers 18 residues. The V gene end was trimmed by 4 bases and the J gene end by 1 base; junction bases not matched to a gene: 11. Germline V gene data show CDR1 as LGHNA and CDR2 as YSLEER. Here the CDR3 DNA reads TGCGCCAGCAGCCCTCGAGGAGGAGGACAGGGGAACACCGGGGAGCTGTTTTTT. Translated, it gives CASSPRGGGQGNTGELFF.

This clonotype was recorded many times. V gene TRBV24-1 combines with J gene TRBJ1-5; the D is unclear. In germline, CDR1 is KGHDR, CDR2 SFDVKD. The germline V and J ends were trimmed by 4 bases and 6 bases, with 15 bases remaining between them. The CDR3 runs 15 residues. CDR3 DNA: TGTGCCACCAGTGACCACCGGGAGCCACTTCAGCCCCAGCATTTT. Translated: CATSDHREPLQPQHF.

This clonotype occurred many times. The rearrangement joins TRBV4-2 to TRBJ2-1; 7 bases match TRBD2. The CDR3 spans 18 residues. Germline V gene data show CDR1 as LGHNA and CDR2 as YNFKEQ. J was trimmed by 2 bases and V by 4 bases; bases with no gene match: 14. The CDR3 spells CASSPHAGRGVTYNEQFF. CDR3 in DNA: TGTGCCAGCAGCCCCCATGCCGGTCGGGGGGTAACCTACAATGAGCAGTTCTTC.

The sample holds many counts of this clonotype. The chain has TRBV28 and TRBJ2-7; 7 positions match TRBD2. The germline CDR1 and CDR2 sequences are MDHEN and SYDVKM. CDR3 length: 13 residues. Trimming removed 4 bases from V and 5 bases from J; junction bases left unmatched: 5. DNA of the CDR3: TGTGCCAGCAGTTATGGGAGGGTTGACGAGCAGTACTTC. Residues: CASSYGRVDEQYF.